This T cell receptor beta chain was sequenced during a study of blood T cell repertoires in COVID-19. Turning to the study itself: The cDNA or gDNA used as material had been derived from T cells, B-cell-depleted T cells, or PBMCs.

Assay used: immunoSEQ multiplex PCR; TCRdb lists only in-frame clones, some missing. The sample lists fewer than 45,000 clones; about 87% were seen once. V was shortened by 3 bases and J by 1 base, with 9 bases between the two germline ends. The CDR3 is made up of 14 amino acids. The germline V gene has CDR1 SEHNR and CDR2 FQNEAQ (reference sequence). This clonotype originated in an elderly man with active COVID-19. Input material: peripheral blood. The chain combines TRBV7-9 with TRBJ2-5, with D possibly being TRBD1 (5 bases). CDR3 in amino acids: CASSLSGFQETQYF. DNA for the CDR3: TGTGCCAGCAGCTTGTCAGGGTTCCAAGAGACCCAGTACTTC.